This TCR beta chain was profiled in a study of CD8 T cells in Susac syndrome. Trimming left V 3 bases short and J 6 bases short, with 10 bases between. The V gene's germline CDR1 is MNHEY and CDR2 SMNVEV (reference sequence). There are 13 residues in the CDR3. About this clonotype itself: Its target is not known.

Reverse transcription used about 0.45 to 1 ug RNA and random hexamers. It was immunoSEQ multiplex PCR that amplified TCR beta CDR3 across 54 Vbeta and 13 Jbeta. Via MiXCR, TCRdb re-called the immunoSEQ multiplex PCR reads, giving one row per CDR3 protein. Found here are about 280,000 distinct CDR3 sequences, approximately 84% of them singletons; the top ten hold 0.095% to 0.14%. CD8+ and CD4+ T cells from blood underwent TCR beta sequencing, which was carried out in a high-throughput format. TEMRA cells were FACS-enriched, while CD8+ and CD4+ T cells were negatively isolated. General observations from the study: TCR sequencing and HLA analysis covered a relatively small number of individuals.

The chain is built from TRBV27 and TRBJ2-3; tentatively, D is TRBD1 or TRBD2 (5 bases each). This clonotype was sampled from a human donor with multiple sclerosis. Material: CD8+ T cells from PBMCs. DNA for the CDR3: TGTGCCAGCAGTTTGGGGGTTCGGGATACGCAGTATTTT. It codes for CASSLGVRDTQYF.